These T cell receptor beta chains were read from a single sample in a study of Graves' ophthalmopathy and Graves' hyperthyroidism. TCRdb reprocessed the multiplex PCR reads with MiXCR, giving one entry per CDR3 protein. This sample has 600,000 to 950,000 distinct CDR3 sequences; roughly 40% occur once, and the top ten carry 44%. Input material: peripheral blood. These receptors all stem from an adult man with Graves' ophthalmopathy. CDR3s include the opening cysteine and the closing phenylalanine or tryptophan. Each record gives: V gene, J gene, D gene, clone size, CDR3 DNA, CDR3 protein. The D gene is left open where the match is weak. Clone size appears in some rows only: once, few, many, or a class for an expanded clone.

TRBV24-1,TRBJ2-7,-,-,TGTGCCAGCGCCCCCGGCGGGTGGGTCGAGCAGTACTTC,CASAPGGWVEQYF
TRBV7-9,TRBJ2-2,TRBD2,many,TGTGCCAGCAGCTCGGGACTAGCGGGAAGGACCGGGGAGCTGTTTTTT,CASSSGLAGRTGELFF
TRBV10-2,TRBJ2-5,-,-,TGCGCCAGCAGTGAGTTCGGGGCGGGAGAGACCCAGTACTTC,CASSEFGAGETQYF
TRBV19,TRBJ1-1,TRBD1,few,TGTGCCCTCCGGGGGCAGGGGGCCGGGACTGAAGCTTTCTTT,CALRGQGAGTEAFF
TRBV15,TRBJ1-1,-,many,TGTGCCACCAGCATAGGAAGGGTTTCCACTGAAGCTTTCTTT,CATSIGRVSTEAFF
TRBV10-3,TRBJ1-2,TRBD1,-,TGTGCCATCGCCGGGACAGGGGGGTCATATGGCTACACCTTC,CAIAGTGGSYGYTF
TRBV20-1,TRBJ2-5,-,few,TGCAGTGCTAGGTCCGAGGGCAATCAGCCCCAGTACTTC,CSARSEGNQPQYF
TRBV5-1,TRBJ1-4,-,-,TGCGCCAGCAGCGAACCGGAGTATGAAAAACTGTTTTTT,CASSEPEYEKLFF
TRBV20-1,TRBJ1-5,-,few,TGCAGTGCTAGTGGCAGGTGGGATCAGCCCCAGCATTTT,CSASGRWDQPQHF
TRBV9,TRBJ1-6,-,many,TGTGCCAGCAGCGGAGGTTTTGAAGGGTCGAACCTCCACTTT,CASSGGFEGSNLHF
TRBV15,TRBJ1-2,TRBD1,many,TGTGCCACCAGCAGAACAAAAACAGGGGTGGGCTATGGCTACACCTTC,CATSRTKTGVGYGYTF
TRBV24-1,TRBJ2-5,-,-,TGTGCCAGCACCGGGATACAAGAGACCCAGTACTTC,CASTGIQETQYF
TRBV29-1,TRBJ2-7,TRBD1,-,TGCAGCGCCCAAGGGGGCGAACGGACCTCCTACGAGCAGTACTTC,CSAQGGERTSYEQYF
TRBV29-1,TRBJ2-7,TRBD1,-,TGCAGCGTTGGAGAGGGGCCGGGACAGAACTACGAGCAGTACTTC,CSVGEGPGQNYEQYF
TRBV19,TRBJ1-6,-,-,TGTGCCAGTACTCCGGGCAGCTCTTTCTTTGCTTCACCCCTCCACTTT,CASTPGSSFFASPLHF
TRBV6-4,TRBJ2-7,TRBD2,-,TGTGCCAGCATTCTTCGCGGGGGGCTGGGGGAGCAGTACTTC,CASILRGGLGEQYF
TRBV24-1,TRBJ1-5,TRBD1,-,TGTGCCACCAGTGACCCAGGGACAGGGCGGCGGGGCAGCAATCAGCCCCAGCATTTT,CATSDPGTGRRGSNQPQHF
TRBV24-1,TRBJ1-5,TRBD1,few,TGTGCCAGCAGTTACTCCCGGGACAGGAACAATCAGCCCCAGCATTTT,CASSYSRDRNNQPQHF